This T cell receptor beta chain is from a study of vaccination and CD4 T cells after COVID-19. On the study more broadly: Every participant had a vaccine, which was either BNT162b2 or mRNA-1273, given in two doses. With a range of 35 to 161, the median interval from diagnosis to drawing post-COVID samples was around 100 days.

Trimming cost V 4 bases and J 4 bases, with 6 bases left between them. Germline CDR1 reads GTSNPN; CDR2 reads SVGIG (reference sequence). The CDR3 is 11 residues long. Specified treatment: roughly 11-day PBMC culture with coronavirus spike peptide pools or control peptides (ViraFEST assay). After being plated at over 1.5 million per well, PBMCs were cultured with 10 IU/ml IL-2 and roughly 9.8 ug/ml peptide pools. Cultured CD4+ T-cell DNA underwent Oncomine TCR Beta short-read sequencing. TCRdb re-analysed the PCR reads in MiXCR, keeping a single row per CDR3 protein. The repertoire consists of around 20,000 distinct CDR3 sequences, with around a quarter occurring once and the leading ten covering roughly 11%. As for this clonotype: Its matching antigen is unknown.

V usage is TRBV30 and J usage is TRBJ2-3; unclear D gene. This TCR derives from a human donor with COVID-19. The specimen was cultured CD4+ T cells from blood. The CDR3 DNA is TGTGCCTGGAAAGAGCCAGATACGCAGTATTTT. It yields the protein CAWKEPDTQYF.